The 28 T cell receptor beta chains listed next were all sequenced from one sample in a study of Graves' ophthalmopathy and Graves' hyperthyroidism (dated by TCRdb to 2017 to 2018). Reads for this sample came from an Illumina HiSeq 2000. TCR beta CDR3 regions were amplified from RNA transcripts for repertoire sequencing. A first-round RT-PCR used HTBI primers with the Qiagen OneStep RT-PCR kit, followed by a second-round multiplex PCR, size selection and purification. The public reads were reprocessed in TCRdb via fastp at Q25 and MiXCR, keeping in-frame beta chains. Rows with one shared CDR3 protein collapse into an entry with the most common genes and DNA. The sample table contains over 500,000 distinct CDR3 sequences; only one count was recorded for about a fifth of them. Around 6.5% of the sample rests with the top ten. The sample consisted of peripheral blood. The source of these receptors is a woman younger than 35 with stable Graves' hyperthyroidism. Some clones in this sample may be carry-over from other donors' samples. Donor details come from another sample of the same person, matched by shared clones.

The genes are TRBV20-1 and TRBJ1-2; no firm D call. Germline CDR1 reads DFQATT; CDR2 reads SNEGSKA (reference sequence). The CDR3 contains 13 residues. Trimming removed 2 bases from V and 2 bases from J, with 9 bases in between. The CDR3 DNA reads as TGCAGTGCTAGATTGCCGTACAACTATGGCTACACCTTC. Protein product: CSARLPYNYGYTF.

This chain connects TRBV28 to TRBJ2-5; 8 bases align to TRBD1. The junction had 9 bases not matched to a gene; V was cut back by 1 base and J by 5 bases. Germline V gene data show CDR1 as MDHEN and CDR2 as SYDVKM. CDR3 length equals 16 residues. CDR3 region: CASSLSATGARETQYF. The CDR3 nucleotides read TGTGCCAGCAGTTTATCCGCGACAGGGGCTCGGGAGACCCAGTACTTC.

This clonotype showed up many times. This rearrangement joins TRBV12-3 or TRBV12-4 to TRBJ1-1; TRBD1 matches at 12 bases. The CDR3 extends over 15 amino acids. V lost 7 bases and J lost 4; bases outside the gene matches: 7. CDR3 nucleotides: TGTGCCAGCACCACCTGGGACAGGGGGCCCACTGAAGCTTTCTTT. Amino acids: CASTTWDRGPTEAFF.

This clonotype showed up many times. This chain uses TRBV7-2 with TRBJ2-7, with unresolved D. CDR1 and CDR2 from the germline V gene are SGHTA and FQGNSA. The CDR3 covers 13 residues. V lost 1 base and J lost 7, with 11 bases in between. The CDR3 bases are TGTGCCAGCAGCTTAGGAACCTTTTGGGAGCAGTACTTC. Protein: CASSLGTFWEQYF. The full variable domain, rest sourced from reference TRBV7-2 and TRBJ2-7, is GAGVSQSPSNKVTEKGKDVELRCDPISGHTALYWYRQSLGQGLEFLIYFQGNSAPDKSGLPSDRFSAERTGGSVSTLTIQRTQQEDSAVYLCASSLGTFWEQYFGPGTRLTVT.

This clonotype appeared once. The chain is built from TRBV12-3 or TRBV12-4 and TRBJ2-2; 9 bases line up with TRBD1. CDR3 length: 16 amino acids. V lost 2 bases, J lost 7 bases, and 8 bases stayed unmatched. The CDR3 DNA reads TGTGCCAGCAGTTTACAAACAGGGGGCGTCGGCGGGGAGCTGTTTTTT. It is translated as CASSLQTGGVGGELFF.

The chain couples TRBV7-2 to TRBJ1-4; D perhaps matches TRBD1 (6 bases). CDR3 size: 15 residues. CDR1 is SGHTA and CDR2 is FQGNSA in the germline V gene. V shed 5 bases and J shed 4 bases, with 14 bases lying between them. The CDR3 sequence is CASSLGGRDNEKLFF. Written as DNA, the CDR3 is TGTGCCAGCAGCCTGGGGGGCAGGGATAATGAAAAACTGTTTTTT.

The CDR3 DNA is TGTGCCAGCAGCCAACCTCTCGGGACAGGGGGAGAGCAGTACTTC. It specifies CASSQPLGTGGEQYF. The rearrangement joins TRBV3-1 to TRBJ2-7; 11 bases are shared with TRBD1. V was clipped by 2 bases and J by 7 bases; unmatched bases: 7. The CDR3 is 15 residues long. The V gene's germline CDR1 is LGHDT and CDR2 YNNKEL (reference sequence).

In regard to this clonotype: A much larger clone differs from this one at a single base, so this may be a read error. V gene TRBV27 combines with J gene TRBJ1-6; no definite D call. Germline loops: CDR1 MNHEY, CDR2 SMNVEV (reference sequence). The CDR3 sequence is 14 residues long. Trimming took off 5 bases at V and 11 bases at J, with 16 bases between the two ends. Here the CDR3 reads CASSLEGVGPPLHF. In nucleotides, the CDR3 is TGTGCCAGCAGTCTCGAAGGCGTAGGTCCACCCCTCCACTTT.

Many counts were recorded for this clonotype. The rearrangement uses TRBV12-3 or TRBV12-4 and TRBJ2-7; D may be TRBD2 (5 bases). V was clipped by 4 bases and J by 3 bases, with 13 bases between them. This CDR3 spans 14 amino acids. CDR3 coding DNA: TGTGCCAGCAGTTCCGAGCCGGGGTACTACGAGCAGTACTTC. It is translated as CASSSEPGYYEQYF.

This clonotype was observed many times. DNA for the CDR3: TGTGCCAGCAGCTTGGGACAGATCCAAGAGACCCAGTACTTC. Protein: CASSLGQIQETQYF. The rearrangement joins TRBV7-2 to TRBJ2-5, with TRBD1 identical over 7 bases. The V and J ends lost 3 bases and 1 base, in that order; junction bases with no gene match: 2. This CDR3 comprises 14 residues. The germline CDR1 and CDR2 sequences are SGHTA and FQGNSA.

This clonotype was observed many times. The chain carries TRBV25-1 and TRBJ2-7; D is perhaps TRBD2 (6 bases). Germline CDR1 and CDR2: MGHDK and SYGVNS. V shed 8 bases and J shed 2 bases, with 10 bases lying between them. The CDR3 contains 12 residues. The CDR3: CASGSGAYEQYF. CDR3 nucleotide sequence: TGTGCCAGCGGTTCGGGGGCCTACGAGCAGTACTTC.

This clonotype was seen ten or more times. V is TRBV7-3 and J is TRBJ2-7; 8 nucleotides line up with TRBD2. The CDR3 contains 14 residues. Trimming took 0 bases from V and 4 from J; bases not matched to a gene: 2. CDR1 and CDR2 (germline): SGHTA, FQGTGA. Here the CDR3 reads CASSLTSGNYEQYF. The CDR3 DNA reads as TGTGCCAGCAGCTTAACTAGCGGGAATTACGAGCAGTACTTC.

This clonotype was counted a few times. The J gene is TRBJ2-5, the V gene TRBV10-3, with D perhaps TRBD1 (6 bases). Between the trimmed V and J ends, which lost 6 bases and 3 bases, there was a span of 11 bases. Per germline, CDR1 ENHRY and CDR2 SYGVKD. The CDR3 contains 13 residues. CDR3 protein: CAIRGPGEETQYF. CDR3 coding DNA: TGTGCCATCAGGGGCCCAGGGGAAGAGACCCAGTACTTC.

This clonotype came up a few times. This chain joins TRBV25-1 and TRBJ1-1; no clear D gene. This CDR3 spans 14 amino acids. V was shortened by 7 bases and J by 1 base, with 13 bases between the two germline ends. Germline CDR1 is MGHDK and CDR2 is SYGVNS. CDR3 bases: TGTGCCAGCAAATCGGGATGGGGGAACACTGAAGCTTTCTTT. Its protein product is CASKSGWGNTEAFF.

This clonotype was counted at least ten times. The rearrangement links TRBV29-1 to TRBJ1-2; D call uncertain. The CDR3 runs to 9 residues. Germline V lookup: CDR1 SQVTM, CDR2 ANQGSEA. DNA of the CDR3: TGCACGTTAAACTATGGCTACACCTTC. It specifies CTLNYGYTF.

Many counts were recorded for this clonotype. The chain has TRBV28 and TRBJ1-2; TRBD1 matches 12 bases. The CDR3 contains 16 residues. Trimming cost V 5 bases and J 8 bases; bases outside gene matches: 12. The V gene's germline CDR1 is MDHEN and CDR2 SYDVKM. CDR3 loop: CASSPGTGGTNKGYTF. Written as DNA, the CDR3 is TGTGCCAGCAGTCCCGGGACAGGGGGCACGAATAAGGGCTACACCTTC.

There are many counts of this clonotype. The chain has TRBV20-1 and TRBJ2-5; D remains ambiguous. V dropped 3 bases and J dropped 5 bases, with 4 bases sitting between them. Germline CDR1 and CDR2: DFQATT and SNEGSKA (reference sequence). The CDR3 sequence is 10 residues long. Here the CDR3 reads CSASKETQYF. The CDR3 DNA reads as TGCAGTGCTAGTAAGGAGACCCAGTACTTC.

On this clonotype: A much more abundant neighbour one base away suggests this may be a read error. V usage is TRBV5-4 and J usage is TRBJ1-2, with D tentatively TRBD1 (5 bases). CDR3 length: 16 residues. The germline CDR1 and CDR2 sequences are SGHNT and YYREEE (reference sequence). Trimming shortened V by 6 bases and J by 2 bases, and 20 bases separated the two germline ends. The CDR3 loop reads CASNPGGKGTNYGYTF. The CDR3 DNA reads TGTGCCAGCAACCCCGGGGGGAAGGGCACCAACTATGGCTACACCTTC.

CDR3 sequence reads: CAWSYTGTGYGYTF. CDR3 in DNA: TGTGCCTGGAGTTATACCGGGACGGGGTATGGCTACACCTTC. V and J are TRBV30 and TRBJ1-2; a possible D gene is TRBD1 (5 bases). Trimming stripped 2 bases from V and 5 bases from J, with 15 bases between. Germline V gives CDR1 GTSNPN, CDR2 SVGIG (reference sequence). The CDR3 covers 14 residues.

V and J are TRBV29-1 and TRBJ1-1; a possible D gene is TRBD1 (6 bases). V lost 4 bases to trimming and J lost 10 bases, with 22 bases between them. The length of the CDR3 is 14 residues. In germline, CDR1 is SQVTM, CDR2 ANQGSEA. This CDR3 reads CSVASRGASLGAFF. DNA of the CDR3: TGCAGCGTTGCCTCCAGGGGCGCTTCCCTCGGAGCTTTCTTT.

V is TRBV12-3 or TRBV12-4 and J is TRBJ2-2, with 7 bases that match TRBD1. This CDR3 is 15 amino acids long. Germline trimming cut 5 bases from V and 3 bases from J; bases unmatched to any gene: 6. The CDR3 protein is CASSPPTGYTGELFF. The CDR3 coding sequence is TGTGCCAGCAGTCCCCCGACAGGGTACACCGGGGAGCTGTTTTTT.

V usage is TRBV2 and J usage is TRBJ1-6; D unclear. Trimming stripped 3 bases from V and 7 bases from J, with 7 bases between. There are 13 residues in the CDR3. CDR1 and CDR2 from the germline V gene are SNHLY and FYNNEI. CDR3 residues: CASSELTNSPLHF. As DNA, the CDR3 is TGTGCCAGCAGTGAGTTAACCAATTCACCCCTCCACTTT.

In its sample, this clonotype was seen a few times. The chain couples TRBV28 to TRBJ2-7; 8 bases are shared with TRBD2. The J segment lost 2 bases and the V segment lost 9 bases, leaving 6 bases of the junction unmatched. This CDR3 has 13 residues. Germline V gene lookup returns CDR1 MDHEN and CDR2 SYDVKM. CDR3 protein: CASVPGGAYEQYF. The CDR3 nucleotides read TGTGCCAGTGTTCCCGGGGGGGCCTACGAGCAGTACTTC. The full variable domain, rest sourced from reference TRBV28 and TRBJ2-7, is DVKVTQSSRYLVKRTGEKVFLECVQDMDHENMFWYRQDPGLGLRLIYFSYDVKMKEKGDIPEGYSVSREKKERFSLILESASTNQTSMYLCASVPGGAYEQYFGPGTRLTVT.

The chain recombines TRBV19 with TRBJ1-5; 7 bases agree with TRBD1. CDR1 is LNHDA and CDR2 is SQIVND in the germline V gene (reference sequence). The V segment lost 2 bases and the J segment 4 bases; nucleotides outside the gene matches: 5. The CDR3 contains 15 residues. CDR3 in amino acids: CASSILTGLNQPQHF. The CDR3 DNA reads TGTGCCAGTAGTATATTGACAGGGTTGAATCAGCCCCAGCATTTT.

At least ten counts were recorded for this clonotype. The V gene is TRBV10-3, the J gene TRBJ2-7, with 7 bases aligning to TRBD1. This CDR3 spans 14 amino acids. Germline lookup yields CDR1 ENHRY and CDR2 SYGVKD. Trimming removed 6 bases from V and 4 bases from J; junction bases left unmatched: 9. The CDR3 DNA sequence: TGTGCCATCAGACAAACTGACAGGGTGTACGAGCAGTACTTC. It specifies CAIRQTDRVYEQYF.

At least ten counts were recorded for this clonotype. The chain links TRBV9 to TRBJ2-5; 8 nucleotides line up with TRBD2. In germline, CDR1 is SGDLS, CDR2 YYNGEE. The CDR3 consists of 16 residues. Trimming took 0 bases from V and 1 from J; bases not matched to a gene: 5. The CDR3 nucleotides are TGTGCCAGCAGCGTAGCTTTACTAGCGGCCCAAGAGACCCAGTACTTC. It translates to CASSVALLAAQETQYF.

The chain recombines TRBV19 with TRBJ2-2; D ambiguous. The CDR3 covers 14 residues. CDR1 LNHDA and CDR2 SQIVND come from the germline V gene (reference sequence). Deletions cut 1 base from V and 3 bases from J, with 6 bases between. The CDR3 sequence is CASSIVGYTGELFF. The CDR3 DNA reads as TGTGCCAGTAGTATAGTGGGTTACACCGGGGAGCTGTTTTTT.

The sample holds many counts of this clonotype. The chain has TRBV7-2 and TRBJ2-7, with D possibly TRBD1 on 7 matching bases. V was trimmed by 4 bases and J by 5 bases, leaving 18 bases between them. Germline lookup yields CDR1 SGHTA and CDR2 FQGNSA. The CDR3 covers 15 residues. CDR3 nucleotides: TGTGCCAGCAGCTCCAGGGTAGGAGGGGGCAACGAGCAGTACTTC. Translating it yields CASSSRVGGGNEQYF. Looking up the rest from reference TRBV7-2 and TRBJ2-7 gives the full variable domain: GAGVSQSPSNKVTEKGKDVELRCDPISGHTALYWYRQSLGQGLEFLIYFQGNSAPDKSGLPSDRFSAERTGGSVSTLTIQRTQQEDSAVYLCASSSRVGGGNEQYFGPGTRLTVT.